This TCR beta chain stems from a study of T cell changes during pregnancy in multiple sclerosis. The repertoire was sequenced with immunoSEQ multiplex PCR; TCRdb's copy has only in-frame clones and lacks some. This table holds tens of thousands of clones, 75% to 95% found once. CDR1 is SGHVS and CDR2 is FQNEAQ in the germline V gene. V shed 4 bases and J 6 bases; nucleotides not matched to a gene: 3. The CDR3 has 14 residues. This chain uses TRBV7-8 with TRBJ1-6, with 7 nucleotides matching TRBD1. This TCR was recovered from a female donor with multiple sclerosis, enrolled in a pregnancy study. Sequences were derived from CD8+ T cells from peripheral blood mononuclear cells, sampled after pregnancy. CDR3 in amino acids: CASSSDRFNSPLHF. DNA for the CDR3: TGTGCCAGCAGCTCGGACAGGTTTAATTCACCCCTCCACTTT.